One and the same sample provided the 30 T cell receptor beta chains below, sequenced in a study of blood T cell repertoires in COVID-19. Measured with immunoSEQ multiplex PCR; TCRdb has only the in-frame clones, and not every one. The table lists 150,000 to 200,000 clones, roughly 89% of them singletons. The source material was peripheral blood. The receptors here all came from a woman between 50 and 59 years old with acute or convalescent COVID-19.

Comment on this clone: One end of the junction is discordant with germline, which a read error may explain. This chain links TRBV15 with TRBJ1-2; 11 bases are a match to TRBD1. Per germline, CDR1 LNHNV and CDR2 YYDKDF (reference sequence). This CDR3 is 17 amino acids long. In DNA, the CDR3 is TGTGCCACCACCAGACTTCCCTGGACAGGGGGCGACTATGGCTACACCTTC. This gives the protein CATTRLPWTGGDYGYTF.

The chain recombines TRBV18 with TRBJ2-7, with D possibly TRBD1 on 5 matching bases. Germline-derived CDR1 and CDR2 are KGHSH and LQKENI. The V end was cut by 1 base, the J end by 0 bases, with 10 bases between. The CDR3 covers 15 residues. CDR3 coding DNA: TGTGCCAGCTCACCACGACAGACCAACTCCTACGAGCAGTACTTC. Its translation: CASSPRQTNSYEQYF.

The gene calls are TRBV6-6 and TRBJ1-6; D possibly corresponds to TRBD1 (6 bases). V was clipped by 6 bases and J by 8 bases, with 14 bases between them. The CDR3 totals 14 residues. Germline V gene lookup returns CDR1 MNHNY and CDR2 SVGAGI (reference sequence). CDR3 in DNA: TGTGCCAGCAGGGAACAGGGCTCCGATTCACCCCTCCACTTT. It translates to CASREQGSDSPLHF.

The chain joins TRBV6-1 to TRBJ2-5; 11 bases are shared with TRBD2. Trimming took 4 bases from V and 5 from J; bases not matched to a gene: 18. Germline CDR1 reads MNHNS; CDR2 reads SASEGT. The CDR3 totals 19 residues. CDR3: CASSAPRALLAGVGETQYF. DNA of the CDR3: TGTGCCAGCAGTGCCCCCCGGGCCCTACTAGCGGGAGTCGGGGAGACCCAGTACTTC.

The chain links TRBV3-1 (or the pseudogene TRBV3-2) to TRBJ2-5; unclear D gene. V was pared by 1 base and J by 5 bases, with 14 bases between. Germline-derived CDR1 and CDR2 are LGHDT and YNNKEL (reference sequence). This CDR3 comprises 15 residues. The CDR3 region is CASSQVLSPMETQYF. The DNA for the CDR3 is TGTGCCAGCAGCCAAGTGCTATCACCCATGGAGACCCAGTACTTC.

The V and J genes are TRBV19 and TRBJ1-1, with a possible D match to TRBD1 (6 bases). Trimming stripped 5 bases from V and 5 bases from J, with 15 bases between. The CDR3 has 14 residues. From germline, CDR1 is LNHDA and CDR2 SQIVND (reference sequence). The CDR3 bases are TGTGCCAGTAGTCACCAACAGGGTGAAACTGAAGCTTTCTTT. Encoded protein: CASSHQQGETEAFF.

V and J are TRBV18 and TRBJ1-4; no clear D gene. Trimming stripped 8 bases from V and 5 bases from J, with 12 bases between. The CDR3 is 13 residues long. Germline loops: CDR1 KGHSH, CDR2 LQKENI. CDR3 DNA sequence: TGTGCCAGCCGGGCGTGGGAGAATGAAAAACTGTTTTTT. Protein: CASRAWENEKLFF.

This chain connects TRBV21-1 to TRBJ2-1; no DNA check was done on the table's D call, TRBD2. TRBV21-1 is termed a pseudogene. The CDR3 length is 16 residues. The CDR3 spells CASSKETSGSEGEQFF. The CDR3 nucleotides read TGTGCCAGCAGCAAAGAGACTAGCGGGTCCGAGGGTGAGCAGTTCTTC.

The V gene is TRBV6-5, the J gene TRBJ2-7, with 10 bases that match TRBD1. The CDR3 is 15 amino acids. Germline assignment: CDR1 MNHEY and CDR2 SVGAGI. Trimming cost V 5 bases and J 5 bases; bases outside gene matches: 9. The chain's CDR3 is CASSPGTGVFHEQYF. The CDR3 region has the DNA TGTGCCAGCAGTCCCGGGACAGGGGTATTCCACGAGCAGTACTTC.

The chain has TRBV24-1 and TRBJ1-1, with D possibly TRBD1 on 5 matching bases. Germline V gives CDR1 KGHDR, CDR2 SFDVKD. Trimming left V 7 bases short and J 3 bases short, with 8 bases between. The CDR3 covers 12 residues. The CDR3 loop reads CATRGGDTEAFF. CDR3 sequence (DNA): TGTGCCACCAGGGGGGGGGACACTGAAGCTTTCTTT.

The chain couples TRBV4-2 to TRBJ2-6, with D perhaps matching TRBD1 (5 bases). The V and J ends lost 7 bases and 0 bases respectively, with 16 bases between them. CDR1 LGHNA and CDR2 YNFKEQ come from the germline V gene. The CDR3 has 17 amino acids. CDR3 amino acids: CASTVGQPSSGANVLTF. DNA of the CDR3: TGTGCCAGCACCGTGGGGCAACCCTCCTCTGGGGCCAACGTCCTGACTTTC.

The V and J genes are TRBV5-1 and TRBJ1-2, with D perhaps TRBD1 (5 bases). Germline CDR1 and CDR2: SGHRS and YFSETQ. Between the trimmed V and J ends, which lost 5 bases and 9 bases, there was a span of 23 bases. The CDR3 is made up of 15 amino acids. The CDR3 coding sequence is TGCGCCAGCAGTCGCTACCCAGGAAGGGGCCTTCGCTACACCTTC. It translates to CASSRYPGRGLRYTF.

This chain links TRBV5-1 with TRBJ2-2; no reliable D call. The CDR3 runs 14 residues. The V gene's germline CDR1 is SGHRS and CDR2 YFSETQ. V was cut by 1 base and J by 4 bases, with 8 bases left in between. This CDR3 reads CASSLLQTTGELFF. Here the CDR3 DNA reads TGCGCCAGCAGCTTGCTACAGACCACCGGGGAGCTGTTTTTT.

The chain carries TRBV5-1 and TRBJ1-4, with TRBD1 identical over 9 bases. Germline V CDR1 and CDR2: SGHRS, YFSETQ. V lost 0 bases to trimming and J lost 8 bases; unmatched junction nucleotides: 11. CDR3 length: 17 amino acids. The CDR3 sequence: CASSLGSTGTGTEKLFF. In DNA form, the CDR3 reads TGCGCCAGCAGCTTGGGCTCAACCGGGACAGGGACCGAAAAACTGTTTTTT.

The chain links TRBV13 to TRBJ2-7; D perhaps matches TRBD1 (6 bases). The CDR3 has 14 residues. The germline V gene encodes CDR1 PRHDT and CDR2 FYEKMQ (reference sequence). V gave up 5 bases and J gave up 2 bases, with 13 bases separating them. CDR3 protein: CASSPRGDAYEQYF. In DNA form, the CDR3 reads TGTGCCAGCAGCCCCAGGGGCGACGCCTACGAGCAGTACTTC.

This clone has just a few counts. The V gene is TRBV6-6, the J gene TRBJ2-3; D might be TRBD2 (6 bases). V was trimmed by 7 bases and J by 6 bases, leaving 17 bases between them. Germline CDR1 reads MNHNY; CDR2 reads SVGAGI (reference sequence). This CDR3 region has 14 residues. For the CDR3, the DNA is TGTGCCAGCAAACCCGTCGGGGGTGGGGATACGCAGTATTTT. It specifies CASKPVGGGDTQYF.

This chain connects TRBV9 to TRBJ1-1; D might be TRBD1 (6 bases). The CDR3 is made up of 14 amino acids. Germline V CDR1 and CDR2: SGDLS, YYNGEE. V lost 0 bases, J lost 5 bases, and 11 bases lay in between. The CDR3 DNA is TGTGCCAGCAGCGTAGTGAGGGACACGACTGAAGCTTTCTTT. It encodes CASSVVRDTTEAFF.

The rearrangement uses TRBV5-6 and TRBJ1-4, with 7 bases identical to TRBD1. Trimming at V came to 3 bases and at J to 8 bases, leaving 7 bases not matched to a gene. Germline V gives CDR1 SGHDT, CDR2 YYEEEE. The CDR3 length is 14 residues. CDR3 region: CASSSDPGQEKLFF. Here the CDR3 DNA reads TGTGCCAGCAGCTCGGACCCGGGACAGGAAAAACTGTTTTTT.

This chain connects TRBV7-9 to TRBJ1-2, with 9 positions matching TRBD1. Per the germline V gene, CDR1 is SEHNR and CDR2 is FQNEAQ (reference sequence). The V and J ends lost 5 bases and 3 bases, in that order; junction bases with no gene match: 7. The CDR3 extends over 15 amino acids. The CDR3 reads CASSTSDRGYYGYTF. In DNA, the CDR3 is TGTGCCAGCAGCACGTCAGACAGGGGGTACTATGGCTACACCTTC.

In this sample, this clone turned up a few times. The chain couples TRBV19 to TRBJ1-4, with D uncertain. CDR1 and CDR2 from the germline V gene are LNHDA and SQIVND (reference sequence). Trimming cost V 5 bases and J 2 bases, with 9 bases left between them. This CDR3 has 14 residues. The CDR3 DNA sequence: TGTGCCAGTAGTTCGGGGTATACTAATGAAAAACTGTTTTTT. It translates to CASSSGYTNEKLFF.

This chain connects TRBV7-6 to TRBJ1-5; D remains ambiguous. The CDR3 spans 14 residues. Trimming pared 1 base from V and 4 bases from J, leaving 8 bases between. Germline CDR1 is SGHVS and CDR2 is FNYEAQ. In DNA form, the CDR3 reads TGTGCCAGCAGCTTAGGCGGCACAAATCAGCCCCAGCATTTT. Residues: CASSLGGTNQPQHF.

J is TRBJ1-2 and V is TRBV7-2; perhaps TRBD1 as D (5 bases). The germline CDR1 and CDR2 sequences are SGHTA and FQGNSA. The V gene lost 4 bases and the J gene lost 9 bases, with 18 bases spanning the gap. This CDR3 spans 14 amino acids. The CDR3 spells CASSSREAGQSYTF. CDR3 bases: TGTGCCAGCAGCTCGCGAGAGGCAGGGCAGAGCTACACCTTC.

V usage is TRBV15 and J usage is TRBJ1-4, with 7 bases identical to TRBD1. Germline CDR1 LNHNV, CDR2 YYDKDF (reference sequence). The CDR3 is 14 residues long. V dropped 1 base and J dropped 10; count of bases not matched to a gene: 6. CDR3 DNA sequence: TGTGCCACCAGCAGAGGACAGGGAGATGGAAAACTGTTTTTT. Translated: CATSRGQGDGKLFF.

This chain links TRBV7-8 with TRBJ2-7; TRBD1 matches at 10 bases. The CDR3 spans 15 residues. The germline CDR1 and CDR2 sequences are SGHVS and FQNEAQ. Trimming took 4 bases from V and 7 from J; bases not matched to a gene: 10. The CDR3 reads CASSYRGTGVGEQYF. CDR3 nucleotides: TGTGCCAGCAGCTATCGAGGGACAGGGGTGGGGGAGCAGTACTTC.

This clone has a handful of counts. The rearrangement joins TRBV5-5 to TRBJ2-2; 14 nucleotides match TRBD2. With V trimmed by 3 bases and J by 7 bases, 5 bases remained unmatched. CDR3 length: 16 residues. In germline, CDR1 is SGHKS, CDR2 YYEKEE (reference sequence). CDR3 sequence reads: CASSSGLAGVNGELFF. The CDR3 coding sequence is TGTGCCAGCAGCTCGGGACTAGCGGGGGTAAACGGGGAGCTGTTTTTT.

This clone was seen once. The CDR3 DNA reads as TGTGCCAGCAGCTTAGCGGGAGTTTCCGGCGAGCAGTACTTC. Amino acids: CASSLAGVSGEQYF. V and J are TRBV7-2 and TRBJ2-7, with D possibly being TRBD2 (5 bases). The CDR3 is 14 amino acids. Trimming took off 0 bases at V and 6 bases at J, with 12 bases between the two ends. Germline CDR1 and CDR2: SGHTA and FQGNSA.

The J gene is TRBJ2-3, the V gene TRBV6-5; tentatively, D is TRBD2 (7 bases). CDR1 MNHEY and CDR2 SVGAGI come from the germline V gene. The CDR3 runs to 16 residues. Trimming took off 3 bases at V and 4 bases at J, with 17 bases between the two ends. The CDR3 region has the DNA TGTGCCAGCAGTTATACTAGCGCCGAGGGGGCAGATACGCAGTATTTT. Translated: CASSYTSAEGADTQYF.

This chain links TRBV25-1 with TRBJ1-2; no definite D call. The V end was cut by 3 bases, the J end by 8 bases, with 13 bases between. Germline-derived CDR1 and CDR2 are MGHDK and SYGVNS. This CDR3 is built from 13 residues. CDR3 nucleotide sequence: TGTGCCAGCAGTGACATATTATCTGCGGGCTACACCTTC. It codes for CASSDILSAGYTF.

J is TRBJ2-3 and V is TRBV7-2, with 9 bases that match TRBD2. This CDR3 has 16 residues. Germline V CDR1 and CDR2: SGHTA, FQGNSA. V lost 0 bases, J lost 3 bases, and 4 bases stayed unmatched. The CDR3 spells CASSLATTSGTDTQYF. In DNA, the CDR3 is TGTGCCAGCAGCTTAGCAACAACTAGCGGGACAGATACGCAGTATTTT.

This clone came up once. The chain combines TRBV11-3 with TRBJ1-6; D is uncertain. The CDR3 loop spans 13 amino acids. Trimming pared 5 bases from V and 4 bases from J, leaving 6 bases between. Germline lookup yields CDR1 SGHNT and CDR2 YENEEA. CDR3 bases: TGTGCCAGCAGCCCTACTTATAATTCACCCCTCCACTTT. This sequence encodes CASSPTYNSPLHF.